A selection of T cell receptor beta chains follows, all from one sample in a study of immune characterization of retroperitoneal liposarcoma. TCRdb re-derived calls from the PCR reads in MiXCR, one entry per CDR3 protein. The sample shows around 20,000 distinct CDR3 sequences, around two fifths of them seen only once. The sequencing input was blood. These receptors were taken from a male donor with retroperitoneal liposarcoma. Both conserved end residues are part of each CDR3. D genes are given only for firm matches. Where a row states a size, it is once, few, many or the class of an expanded clone; other rows omit it.

size: NA
V: TRBV6-8
J: TRBJ1-3
D: NA
CDR3: CASRVTDSSGNTIYF
DNA: TGTGCCAGCAGGGTAACAGACAGCTCTGGAAACACCATATATTTT

size: many
V: TRBV6-6
J: TRBJ2-5
D: TRBD1
CDR3: CASSWDRGGETQYF
DNA: TGTGCCAGCAGTTGGGACAGGGGTGGAGAGACCCAGTACTTC

size: once
V: TRBV7-2
J: TRBJ2-7
D: TRBD2
CDR3: CASSSRGVHNEQYF
DNA: TGTGCCAGCAGCTCGCGGGGGGTACACAATGAGCAGTACTTC

size: many
V: TRBV6-6
J: TRBJ2-5
D: NA
CDR3: CASSYVETQYF
DNA: TGTGCCAGCAGTTACGTAGAGACCCAGTACTTC

size: NA
V: TRBV7-2
J: TRBJ2-1
D: NA
CDR3: CASSLSRGLYNEQFF
DNA: TGTGCCAGCAGCTTATCAAGGGGACTCTACAATGAGCAGTTCTTC

size: few
V: TRBV12-3/TRBV12-4
J: TRBJ1-1
D: NA
CDR3: CASSLDGEMLNTEAFF
DNA: TGTGCCAGCAGTTTAGATGGGGAAATGCTGAACACTGAAGCTTTCTTT

size: many
V: TRBV7-9
J: TRBJ2-2
D: TRBD1
CDR3: CASSLPTGPGELFF
DNA: TGTGCCAGCAGCTTACCGACAGGGCCCGGGGAGCTGTTTTTT

size: medium-sized
V: TRBV7-2
J: TRBJ2-7
D: NA
CDR3: CASSSRPGGVYEQYF
DNA: TGTGCCAGCAGCTCACGCCCAGGGGGGGTGTACGAGCAGTACTTC

size: NA
V: TRBV7-2
J: TRBJ2-7
D: NA
CDR3: CASSLASSSSYNEQYF
DNA: TGTGCCAGCAGCTTAGCCAGCTCAAGCTCCTACAATGAGCAGTACTTC

size: NA
V: TRBV6-6
J: TRBJ1-2
D: NA
CDR3: CASSQRAGLSDYGYTF
DNA: TGTGCCAGCAGTCAACGGGCAGGGCTGAGCGACTATGGCTACACCTTC

size: few
V: TRBV6-1
J: TRBJ1-5
D: TRBD1
CDR3: CASRTGGGNQPQHF
DNA: TGTGCCAGCCGAACAGGGGGCGGCAATCAGCCCCAGCATTTT

size: many
V: TRBV6-5
J: TRBJ2-1
D: TRBD1
CDR3: CASSYSGTGGETQFF
DNA: TGTGCCAGCAGTTACTCGGGGACAGGGGGGGAGACCCAGTTCTTC

size: NA
V: TRBV7-6
J: TRBJ2-6
D: NA
CDR3: CASSSRSGANVLTF
DNA: TGTGCCAGCAGCTCCCGTTCTGGGGCCAACGTCCTGACTTTC

size: NA
V: TRBV6-1
J: TRBJ2-7
D: NA
CDR3: CASSEFWAGSSGEQYF
DNA: TGTGCCAGCAGTGAATTTTGGGCGGGAAGTTCAGGTGAGCAGTACTTC

size: medium-sized
V: TRBV7-2
J: TRBJ2-1
D: NA
CDR3: CASSLGYYEQFF
DNA: TGTGCCAGCAGCTTAGGATATTACGAGCAGTTCTTC

size: NA
V: TRBV6-4
J: TRBJ2-5
D: NA
CDR3: CASMIVAAETQYF
DNA: TGTGCCAGCATGATCGTTGCGGCGGAGACCCAGTACTTC

size: NA
V: TRBV12-3/TRBV12-4
J: TRBJ2-1
D: NA
CDR3: CASSFNSDNEQFF
DNA: TGTGCCAGCAGTTTCAACAGTGACAATGAGCAGTTCTTC

size: NA
V: TRBV6-5
J: TRBJ2-1
D: TRBD2
CDR3: CASSGRLAGGPNEQFF
DNA: TGTGCCAGCAGCGGGCGACTAGCGGGGGGGCCGAATGAGCAGTTCTTC

size: medium-sized
V: TRBV6-1
J: TRBJ2-3
D: NA
CDR3: CASTLTDTDTQYF
DNA: TGTGCCAGCACCTTGACGGACACAGATACGCAGTATTTT

size: few
V: TRBV7-2
J: TRBJ2-1
D: TRBD2
CDR3: CASSEVLAGGPGQFF
DNA: TGTGCCAGCAGCGAGGTCCTAGCGGGAGGGCCGGGGCAGTTCTTC

size: medium-sized
V: TRBV6-1
J: TRBJ2-1
D: NA
CDR3: CASSPGNEQFF
DNA: TGTGCCAGCAGTCCCGGCAATGAGCAGTTCTTC

size: NA
V: TRBV4-3
J: TRBJ2-7
D: TRBD1
CDR3: CASSHTATGWDEQYF
DNA: TGCGCCAGCAGCCATACCGCGACAGGGTGGGACGAGCAGTACTTC

size: medium-sized
V: TRBV7-2
J: TRBJ2-1
D: TRBD2
CDR3: CASSSSGSRETQFF
DNA: TGTGCCAGCAGCTCTAGCGGGAGCAGAGAGACCCAGTTCTTC

size: few
V: TRBV4-1
J: TRBJ2-3
D: TRBD2
CDR3: CASSQFGGLAGGTDTQYF
DNA: TGCGCCAGCAGCCAATTCGGCGGTCTAGCGGGGGGCACAGATACGCAGTATTTT

size: medium-sized
V: TRBV7-2
J: TRBJ2-1
D: NA
CDR3: CASSLEMGGNYEQFF
DNA: TGTGCCAGCAGCTTAGAGATGGGGGGAAACTACGAGCAGTTCTTC

size: medium-sized
V: TRBV6-1
J: TRBJ2-3
D: TRBD2
CDR3: CASSLTGLAGDTQYF
DNA: TGTGCCAGCAGTCTTACTGGACTAGCTGGAGATACGCAGTATTTT

size: NA
V: TRBV7-8
J: TRBJ2-1
D: NA
CDR3: CASSSGDNYEQFF
DNA: TGTGCCAGCAGCTCCGGGGACAACTACGAGCAGTTCTTC

size: many
V: TRBV6-5
J: TRBJ2-7
D: NA
CDR3: CASSYSGGTSYEQYF
DNA: TGTGCCAGCAGTTACTCTGGCGGGACTTCCTACGAGCAGTACTTC

size: NA
V: TRBV24-1
J: TRBJ2-5
D: NA
CDR3: CATSGPPPVQETQYF
DNA: TGTGCCACCAGCGGCCCCCCACCCGTCCAAGAGACCCAGTACTTC

size: many
V: TRBV7-2
J: TRBJ2-1
D: TRBD2
CDR3: CASSLGTSGGNEQFF
DNA: TGTGCCAGCAGCTTAGGGACTAGCGGGGGCAATGAGCAGTTCTTC

size: many
V: TRBV7-6
J: TRBJ2-1
D: NA
CDR3: CASSLDRGAGETQFF
DNA: TGTGCCAGCAGCTTAGATCGGGGGGCAGGGGAGACCCAGTTCTTC

size: NA
V: TRBV7-2
J: TRBJ1-1
D: NA
CDR3: CASSLLGVGKAFF
DNA: TGTGCCAGCAGCTTACTCGGGGTCGGGAAAGCTTTCTTT

size: medium-sized
V: TRBV7-2
J: TRBJ2-5
D: NA
CDR3: CASSLVDYQETQYF
DNA: TGTGCCAGCAGCTTAGTTGACTACCAAGAGACCCAGTACTTC

size: NA
V: TRBV4-1
J: TRBJ2-4
D: NA
CDR3: CASSQSRGQFDEQYF
DNA: TGCGCCAGCAGCCAAAGCCGGGGGCAGTTCGATGAGCAGTACTTC

size: few
V: TRBV6-1
J: TRBJ2-7
D: NA
CDR3: CASSPEAKFPHEQYF
DNA: TGTGCCAGCAGTCCGGAGGCTAAGTTTCCCCACGAGCAGTACTTC

size: medium-sized
V: TRBV27
J: TRBJ2-1
D: TRBD2
CDR3: CASSALAGALGEQFF
DNA: TGTGCCAGCAGTGCACTAGCGGGAGCTTTAGGTGAGCAGTTCTTC

size: once
V: TRBV27
J: TRBJ1-2
D: NA
CDR3: CASSLRGSTGYTF
DNA: TGTGCCAGCAGTTTAAGGGGCAGCACTGGCTACACCTTC

size: NA
V: TRBV11-3
J: TRBJ2-5
D: NA
CDR3: CASSLGGRGQETQYF
DNA: TGTGCCAGCAGCTTAGGTGGCAGGGGCCAAGAGACCCAGTACTTC

size: once
V: TRBV7-6
J: TRBJ1-6
D: NA
CDR3: CASRPQGGVSPLHF
DNA: TGTGCCAGCAGACCACAGGGAGGGGTTTCACCCCTCCACTTT

size: many
V: TRBV6-1
J: TRBJ2-3
D: NA
CDR3: CASSYGTQDRPFFPDTQYF
DNA: TGTGCCAGCAGTTACGGAACTCAGGACAGACCCTTCTTCCCGGATACGCAGTATTTT

size: NA
V: TRBV7-6
J: TRBJ2-1
D: TRBD2
CDR3: CASSWGLAGINEQFF
DNA: TGTGCCAGCAGCTGGGGACTAGCGGGTATAAATGAGCAGTTCTTC

size: few
V: TRBV12-3/TRBV12-4
J: TRBJ1-1
D: NA
CDR3: CASSFGTQNTEAFF
DNA: TGTGCCAGCAGCTTCGGGACACAGAACACTGAAGCTTTCTTT

size: few
V: TRBV6-1
J: TRBJ2-3
D: TRBD2
CDR3: CASSEASGGATDTQYF
DNA: TGTGCCAGCAGTGAAGCTAGCGGGGGGGCCACAGATACGCAGTATTTT

size: NA
V: TRBV11-2
J: TRBJ1-2
D: NA
CDR3: CASSPTDNYGYTF
DNA: TGTGCCAGCAGCCCGACGGACAACTATGGCTACACCTTC

size: many
V: TRBV25-1
J: TRBJ2-5
D: NA
CDR3: CASSEPRGLMQYF
DNA: TGTGCCAGCAGTGAACCACGGGGGCTTATGCAGTACTTC

size: few
V: TRBV5-3
J: TRBJ2-1
D: TRBD1
CDR3: CASSSAPGQGYNEQFF
DNA: TGTGCCAGCAGCTCGGCCCCCGGACAGGGCTACAATGAGCAGTTCTTC

size: NA
V: TRBV5-4
J: TRBJ2-3
D: TRBD1
CDR3: CASSYDRADTQYF
DNA: TGTGCCAGCAGCTACGACAGGGCAGATACGCAGTATTTT

size: many
V: TRBV6-2/TRBV6-3
J: TRBJ2-1
D: TRBD2
CDR3: CASRPSGRAYNEQFF
DNA: TGTGCCAGCAGACCGAGCGGGAGGGCTTACAATGAGCAGTTCTTC

size: NA
V: TRBV10-2
J: TRBJ2-5
D: TRBD2
CDR3: CASRAGGETQYF
DNA: TGCGCCAGCAGGGCGGGGGGAGAGACCCAGTACTTC

size: medium-sized
V: TRBV7-8
J: TRBJ2-3
D: TRBD1
CDR3: CASQTGYTDTQYF
DNA: TGTGCCAGCCAGACAGGGTACACAGATACGCAGTATTTT

size: many
V: TRBV11-2
J: TRBJ2-1
D: NA
CDR3: CASSFSPRTDEQFF
DNA: TGTGCCAGCAGCTTCTCCCCTAGGACCGATGAGCAGTTCTTC

size: many
V: TRBV12-3/TRBV12-4
J: TRBJ2-3
D: TRBD2
CDR3: CASSLWASGISTDTQYF
DNA: TGTGCCAGCAGTTTATGGGCTAGCGGAATATCCACAGATACGCAGTATTTT

size: NA
V: TRBV6-8
J: TRBJ2-7
D: NA
CDR3: CASSGGDGGPTYEQYF
DNA: TGTGCCAGCAGTGGGGGGGACGGGGGGCCCACCTACGAGCAGTACTTC